The sequence of this T cell receptor beta chain was determined in a study of T cell responses to AZD1222 COVID-19 vaccine. Regarding the study as a whole: At baseline, seropositivity was found in only a handful of AZD1222 recipients. Among spike-specific TCRs, nearly half reportedly target unmutated variant regions. Dominant CD4 TCR responses targeted spike regions 160-218 and 743-854.

Assay used: immunoSEQ multiplex PCR; TCRdb lists only in-frame clones, some missing. Of about 120,000 clones listed, about 92% are singletons. Trimming removed 10 bases at V and 3 bases at J, with 13 bases between. CDR1 is SEHNR and CDR2 is FQNEAQ in the germline V gene (reference sequence). The CDR3 length is 12 residues. Turning to this clone: Its antigen is not known.

Specimen: peripheral blood, collected 28 days after the second AZD1222 dose. The receptor comes from an adult who received the AZD1222 COVID-19 vaccine. This chain uses TRBV7-9 with TRBJ2-7, with D possibly TRBD2 on 6 matching bases. The chain's CDR3 is CATPAGLYEQYF. The CDR3 region has the DNA TGTGCCACCCCCGCGGGGCTCTACGAGCAGTACTTC.